The 31 T cell receptor beta chains presented below share a single source sample, sequenced in a study of CD8 T cells in ankylosing spondylitis. TCRdb passed the 5' RACE reads through MiXCR, listing each CDR3 protein once. Of a few hundred thousand distinct CDR3 sequences in the sample, 20% to 25% were seen once. These receptors' targets are unknown. Study observations and caveats: A TCR beta motif of roughly 8 highly homologous variants seemed to mark ankylosing spondylitis blood.

Sequencing input: blood, either unsorted or a sorted T cell fraction (not recorded which). The receptors were sampled from a male donor with ankylosing spondylitis.

V is TRBV5-1 and J is TRBJ2-1; 8 bases match TRBD2. The germline gives CDR1 SGHRS, CDR2 YFSETQ. Losses at the gene ends were 1 base for V and 7 bases for J; bases not matched to a gene: 10. The CDR3 runs 16 residues. The CDR3 bases are TGCGCCAGCAGCTTGATGAGCGGGAGCGTGGGGAATGAGCAGTTCTTC. As protein: CASSLMSGSVGNEQFF.

This chain connects TRBV6-2 or TRBV6-3 to TRBJ2-7, with TRBD1 matching 9 bases. The V segment lost 0 bases and the J segment 0 bases; nucleotides outside the gene matches: 6. The CDR3 loop spans 17 amino acids. The germline V gene encodes CDR1 MNHEY and CDR2 SVGEGT. DNA for the CDR3: TGTGCCAGCAGTTACTCCCACCGACAGGGGGTCTCCTACGAGCAGTACTTC. This translates into CASSYSHRQGVSYEQYF.

There are a few counts of this clonotype. The CDR3 here is CSASIETQYF. CDR3 in DNA: TGCAGTGCTAGCATAGAGACCCAGTACTTC. The V and J genes are TRBV20-1 and TRBJ2-5; D gene ambiguous. The CDR3 has 10 residues. Germline lookup yields CDR1 DFQATT and CDR2 SNEGSKA (reference sequence). V lost 3 bases and J lost 4, with 3 bases in between.

The chain couples TRBV20-1 to TRBJ1-5, with 7 bases that match TRBD1. The V segment lost 3 bases and the J segment 1 base; nucleotides outside the gene matches: 3. The V gene's germline CDR1 is DFQATT and CDR2 SNEGSKA (reference sequence). CDR3 length equals 14 residues. This CDR3 is CSAREQGSNQPQHF. DNA for the CDR3: TGCAGTGCTAGGGAACAGGGGAGCAATCAGCCCCAGCATTTT.

The chain is built from TRBV5-6 and TRBJ2-4; 7 positions match TRBD2. Per the germline V gene, CDR1 is SGHDT and CDR2 is YYEEEE. V was pared by 1 base and J by 6 bases, with 4 bases of the junction left unmatched. The CDR3 has 14 residues. The CDR3 here is CASSLNTGGNIQYF. The CDR3 DNA is TGTGCCAGCAGCTTGAATACGGGGGGAAACATTCAGTACTTC.

This clonotype was seen a handful of times. The chain couples TRBV9 to TRBJ2-5, with unresolved D. There are 15 residues in the CDR3. Trimming removed 0 bases from V and 2 bases from J, with 11 bases in between. The germline V gene encodes CDR1 SGDLS and CDR2 YYNGEE. The CDR3 loop is CASSVDPGPQETQYF. The CDR3 bases are TGTGCCAGCAGCGTAGACCCCGGTCCGCAAGAGACCCAGTACTTC.

This clonotype was observed a few times. The chain recombines TRBV7-8 with TRBJ1-1, with D maybe TRBD1 (5 bases). CDR3 size: 15 residues. Per germline, CDR1 SGHVS and CDR2 FQNEAQ. Trimming took 1 base from V and 4 from J, leaving 13 bases between them. The CDR3 nucleotides read TGTGCCAGCAGCTTAGTGTCAGGGACGGGCACTGAAGCTTTCTTT. The encoded protein is CASSLVSGTGTEAFF.

A remark on this clonotype: Since the CDR3 does not end with the conserved phenylalanine or tryptophan, this likely comes from a read error. The V call is TRBV10-3, the J call TRBJ1-1; TRBD1 is a possible D gene (5 bases). CDR3 length: 13 amino acids. V gave up 3 bases and J gave up 7 bases, with 12 bases separating them. Germline V lookup: CDR1 ENHRY, CDR2 SYGVKD. In DNA, the CDR3 is TGTGCCATCAGTGACCCGGGGACCGTTGAAGCTTTCCTT. The encoded protein is CAISDPGTVEAFL.

The chain combines TRBV5-1 with TRBJ2-1; D remains ambiguous. Germline V lookup: CDR1 SGHRS, CDR2 YFSETQ. The CDR3 is made up of 14 amino acids. The ends were cut back, 0 bases at V and 15 bases at J, with 19 bases in the middle. The CDR3 region is CASSLGGQPKGGFF. CDR3 DNA: TGCGCCAGCAGCTTGGGCGGCCAACCAAAGGGCGGGTTCTTC.

This clonotype was observed at least ten times. The gene calls are TRBV12-3 or TRBV12-4 and TRBJ1-5; no reliable D call. This CDR3 contains 14 residues. Trimming took 2 bases from V and 2 from J, leaving 7 bases between them. The CDR3 coding sequence is TGTGCCAGCAGTTTAACCCGTGGCAATCAGCCCCAGCATTTT. It specifies CASSLTRGNQPQHF.

This clonotype appeared a few times. J is TRBJ1-5 and V is TRBV7-8; a weak D match, TRBD1 (6 bases). Germline V gives CDR1 SGHVS, CDR2 FQNEAQ. CDR3 size: 17 residues. Trimming pared 4 bases from V and 0 bases from J, leaving 16 bases between. As DNA, the CDR3 is TGTGCCAGCAGCTGGAGGACAGCGCTTTATAGCAATCAGCCCCAGCATTTT. Encoded protein: CASSWRTALYSNQPQHF.

This clonotype has more than one count but fewer than ten. Written as DNA, the CDR3 is TGTGCCAGCTCCGATACAAGAAAAAATCAGCCCCAGCATTTT. It yields the protein CASSDTRKNQPQHF. The chain combines TRBV18 with TRBJ1-5, with unresolved D. CDR1 is KGHSH and CDR2 is LQKENI in the germline V gene. The length of the CDR3 is 14 residues. V dropped 6 bases and J dropped 4 bases, with 13 bases sitting between them.

This clonotype was seen a handful of times. The rearrangement links TRBV5-1 to TRBJ2-1; TRBD1 matches at 10 bases. CDR1 and CDR2 from the germline V gene are SGHRS and YFSETQ. V shed 4 bases and J 9 bases; nucleotides not matched to a gene: 13. The CDR3 is made up of 16 amino acids. CDR3 sequence reads: CASSPTGTGDTVEQFF. CDR3 in DNA: TGCGCCAGCAGCCCAACCGGGACAGGGGATACCGTTGAGCAGTTCTTC.

The chain uses TRBV9 and TRBJ2-2; 9 nucleotides line up with TRBD1. This CDR3 has 16 amino acids. Germline V gives CDR1 SGDLS, CDR2 YYNGEE. The V gene end was trimmed by 1 base and the J gene end by 4 bases; junction bases not matched to a gene: 5. CDR3 nucleotide sequence: TGTGCCAGCAGCGTAACCCGGACAGGGGCCACCGGGGAGCTGTTTTTT. Amino acid sequence: CASSVTRTGATGELFF. The full variable domain, its missing parts supplied by reference TRBV9 and TRBJ2-2, is DSGVTQTPKHLITATGQRVTLRCSPRSGDLSVYWYQQSLDQGLQFLIQYYNGEERAKGNILERFSAQQFPDLHSELNLSSLELGDSALYFCASSVTRTGATGELFFGEGSRLTVL.

This clonotype has just a few counts. This chain joins TRBV20-1 and TRBJ2-5; possibly TRBD1 or TRBD2 for D (5 bases each). Germline V CDR1 and CDR2: DFQATT, SNEGSKA (reference sequence). There are 16 residues in the CDR3. V lost 6 bases, J lost 5 bases, and 25 bases lay in between. The CDR3 DNA follows: TGCAGTGCCAGAAAGACGTCGGGGACCCTCCGCGAGACCCAGTACTTC. It specifies CSARKTSGTLRETQYF.

This clonotype was seen a few times. This chain links TRBV6-5 with TRBJ2-5; TRBD2 matches 8 bases. The CDR3 has 17 amino acids. CDR1 MNHEY and CDR2 SVGAGI come from the germline V gene. The V and J ends lost 0 bases and 5 bases, in that order; junction bases with no gene match: 11. As DNA, the CDR3 is TGTGCCAGCAGTTACTCGGGAGGTAGCGGGACCGGGGAGACCCAGTACTTC. As protein: CASSYSGGSGTGETQYF.

The V and J genes are TRBV7-6 and TRBJ2-2; either TRBD1 or TRBD2 may fit D (5 bases each). Trimming cost V 5 bases and J 7 bases, with 11 bases left between them. The CDR3 covers 13 residues. Germline V CDR1 and CDR2: SGHVS, FNYEAQ. DNA of the CDR3: TGTGCCAGCAGCCGAGGGGTTCGCGGGGAGCTGTTTTTT. Translated: CASSRGVRGELFF.

V is TRBV9 and J is TRBJ2-5; D is tentatively TRBD1 or TRBD2 (6 bases each). Trimming pared 0 bases from V and 5 bases from J, leaving 14 bases between. This CDR3 has 15 residues. The germline CDR1 and CDR2 sequences are SGDLS and YYNGEE. CDR3 protein: CASSVEGGFRETQYF. The CDR3 nucleotides read TGTGCCAGCAGCGTAGAAGGGGGGTTTCGGGAGACCCAGTACTTC.

J is TRBJ2-3 and V is TRBV29-1, with D possibly being TRBD2 (5 bases). The V gene's germline CDR1 is SQVTM and CDR2 ANQGSEA. The CDR3 is 14 residues long. The CDR3 here is CSTKDWRHTDTQYF. The CDR3 coding sequence is TGCAGTACGAAGGACTGGAGACACACAGATACGCAGTATTTT.

The chain recombines TRBV19 with TRBJ2-1; 13 bases match TRBD2. V lost 6 bases, J lost 6 bases, and 2 bases stayed unmatched. The CDR3 has 14 amino acids. Germline lookup yields CDR1 LNHDA and CDR2 SQIVND (reference sequence). The chain's CDR3 is CASSWTSGSNEQFF. In DNA, the CDR3 is TGTGCCAGTAGCTGGACTAGCGGGAGCAATGAGCAGTTCTTC.

Comments on this clonotype: Since no conserved phenylalanine or tryptophan closes the CDR3, a read error is the likely cause. The rearrangement links TRBV5-1 to TRBJ1-1; weak D call: TRBD1 (6 bases). With 3 bases removed from V and 3 bases from J, the gap between germline ends came to 12 bases. In germline, CDR1 is SGHRS, CDR2 YFSETQ. The length of the CDR3 is 14 residues. CDR3 amino acids: CASSSTGVHTEAFL. The CDR3, as DNA: TGCGCCAGCAGCTCGACAGGTGTCCACACTGAAGCTTTCCTT.

This clonotype was found a few times. The J gene is TRBJ1-1, the V gene TRBV5-1; D is perhaps TRBD1 (5 bases). The CDR3 runs 18 residues. Per the germline V gene, CDR1 is SGHRS and CDR2 is YFSETQ. The V end lost 0 bases, the J end lost 1 base, and 19 bases lay between the germline ends. The CDR3 spells CASSLEPGGWGTNTEAFF. Here the CDR3 DNA reads TGCGCCAGCAGCTTGGAGCCAGGCGGTTGGGGGACGAACACTGAAGCTTTCTTT.

This clonotype has just a few counts. The chain links TRBV29-1 to TRBJ1-1; TRBD1 is a possible D gene (6 bases). V was pared by 4 bases and J by 6 bases, with 9 bases between. The CDR3 runs 11 residues. Germline CDR1 is SQVTM and CDR2 is ANQGSEA. This CDR3 is CSVAGGAEAFF. The CDR3 DNA reads TGCAGCGTTGCCGGGGGCGCTGAAGCTTTCTTT.

The chain links TRBV7-9 to TRBJ2-4, with D possibly TRBD2 on 6 matching bases. This CDR3 contains 16 residues. Trimming removed 1 base from V and 6 bases from J, with 16 bases in between. Germline V gene lookup returns CDR1 SEHNR and CDR2 FQNEAQ (reference sequence). In nucleotides, the CDR3 is TGTGCCAGCAGCTTAGGCGGGGCCAGGGCTGCAAACATTCAGTACTTC. It codes for CASSLGGARAANIQYF.

The chain uses TRBV11-2 and TRBJ2-1, with D perhaps TRBD1 or TRBD2 (5 bases each). The germline V gene encodes CDR1 SGHAT and CDR2 FQNNGV. Deletions cut 1 base from V and 9 bases from J, with 16 bases between. The CDR3 runs to 15 residues. CDR3 coding DNA: TGTGCCAGCAGCTTAGCGGGGCCTACTGGGGGTGAGCAGTTCTTC. Residues: CASSLAGPTGGEQFF.

The chain joins TRBV10-3 to TRBJ2-3; D is unresolved. The germline gives CDR1 ENHRY, CDR2 SYGVKD. The CDR3 totals 15 residues. With 2 bases removed from V and 1 base from J, the gap between germline ends came to 10 bases. In DNA, the CDR3 is TGTGCCATCAGTGAGCGGATGTACGGCACAGATACGCAGTATTTT. This gives the protein CAISERMYGTDTQYF.

This clonotype occurred a few times. This chain uses TRBV7-9 with TRBJ1-2; possibly TRBD1 for D (6 bases). Trimming stripped 8 bases from V and 8 bases from J, with 18 bases between. CDR1 and CDR2 from the germline V gene are SEHNR and FQNEAQ (reference sequence). This CDR3 has 13 residues. The DNA for the CDR3 is TGTGCCAGCTCCGATTCACAGGGCAGAGGCTACACCTTC. Protein: CASSDSQGRGYTF.

The genes are TRBV29-1 and TRBJ2-3; the match to TRBD2 covers 14 bases. CDR3 length: 16 amino acids. In germline, CDR1 is SQVTM, CDR2 ANQGSEA. The J segment lost 6 bases and the V segment lost 0 bases, leaving 5 bases of the junction unmatched. The CDR3 DNA is TGCAGCGTTGAAGATTGGTGGACTAGCGGGAGGGATACGCAGTATTTT. Amino acids: CSVEDWWTSGRDTQYF.

This clonotype has a handful of counts. The V gene is TRBV5-1, the J gene TRBJ1-5; D is perhaps TRBD1 (6 bases). The V gene lost 0 bases and the J gene lost 6 bases, with 22 bases spanning the gap. The germline gives CDR1 SGHRS, CDR2 YFSETQ. The CDR3 is made up of 18 amino acids. CDR3 sequence reads: CASSLAPTSQGGIQPQHF. CDR3 coding DNA: TGCGCCAGCAGCTTGGCTCCAACGTCACAGGGAGGAATTCAGCCCCAGCATTTT.

The V gene is TRBV6-6, the J gene TRBJ1-5; no clear D. Germline CDR1 is MNHNY and CDR2 is SVGAGI (reference sequence). V shed 0 bases and J shed 6 bases, with 3 bases lying between them. CDR3 length: 12 residues. For the CDR3, the DNA is TGTGCCAGCAGTTACTCGAGTCAGCCCCAGCATTTT. Protein product: CASSYSSQPQHF.

This clonotype appeared a few times. The rearrangement uses TRBV20-1 and TRBJ2-1; D gene uncertain. The CDR3 runs to 13 residues. CDR1 is DFQATT, CDR2 SNEGSKA, per germline (reference sequence). V lost 3 bases to trimming and J lost 2 bases, with 8 bases between them. The CDR3 here is CSASSLAYNEQFF. For the CDR3, the DNA is TGCAGTGCTAGCAGCTTGGCCTACAATGAGCAGTTCTTC.